This entry is about one TCR beta chain. The sample belongs to a study of blood T cell repertoires in COVID-19. Study details: COVID-19 samples, acute and convalescent, were from the United States, Italy and Spain.

Original methodology: Estimation of nucleated cell counts relied on the amplification of reference gene primers. Libraries were prepared by immunoSEQ multiplex PCR; TCRdb keeps only in-frame clonotypes and omits some of them. From that table come the V and J calls and clone size; the DNA was used to work out D and trimming. Seen here are approximately 31,000 clones, 85% to 90% observed once, and the top ten hold approximately 13%. Germline-derived CDR1 and CDR2 are MDHEN and SYDVKM. The trim removed 10 bases at V and 7 bases at J, leaving 17 bases unmatched. This CDR3 comprises 15 residues. This receptor was taken from a man between 65 and 85 years old with active COVID-19. Source material: peripheral blood. The chain joins TRBV28 to TRBJ1-2; 8 positions match TRBD1. The DNA for the CDR3 is TGTGCCACTAGGGCCCAGGACAGGGCGGGGATTGGCTACACCTTC. This gives the protein CATRAQDRAGIGYTF.